Sequencing of this T cell receptor (beta chain) was carried out in a study of blood T cell repertoires in COVID-19. V lost 6 bases and J lost 10; bases outside the gene matches: 7. Germline V gene sequence: CDR1 LGHNA, CDR2 YSLEER. CDR3 length: 14 amino acids. Some clones are missing from TCRdb's copy, which holds only in-frame ones; the method was immunoSEQ multiplex PCR. Of 170,000 or so clones listed, 65% to 85% were seen once; the top ten hold 2.5% to 3.5%. This sequence was found in a woman aged 60-75 years with acute or convalescent COVID-19. The material sequenced was peripheral blood. The V and J genes are TRBV4-3 and TRBJ2-1; 12 positions match TRBD1. CDR3 loop: CASSPGQGAGEQFF. For the CDR3, the DNA is TGCGCCAGCAGTCCGGGACAGGGGGCTGGGGAGCAGTTCTTC.